These T cell receptor beta chains were read from a single sample in a study of early T cells in non-severe SARS-CoV-2 infection. Each CDR3 protein gets one entry after TCRdb re-called the 5' RACE reads with MiXCR. The table has tens of thousands of distinct CDR3 sequences, 3% to 4.5% seen once. Source material: whole blood. These receptors were collected from an adult who was a healthcare worker with PCR-confirmed SARS-CoV-2 infection or an uninfected control (not recorded which). The CDR3 runs from the conserved cysteine through the conserved F or W. A D gene is named only where the DNA matches it firmly. For some rows the clone size is stated as once, few or many, or as a class when expanded; others skip it.

TRBJ2-7,TRBD2,TRBV5-1,many,CASSLSGGSRDEQYF,TGCGCCAGCAGCTTGAGTGGCGGGAGTCGGGACGAGCAGTACTTC
TRBJ2-5,TRBD1,TRBV9,NA,CASTRDRGDETQYF,TGTGCCAGCACCAGGGACAGGGGGGATGAGACCCAGTACTTC
TRBJ2-6,NA,TRBV20-1,many,CSARRGSGANVLTF,TGCAGTGCTAGACGTGGGTCTGGGGCCAACGTCCTGACTTTC
TRBJ1-5,NA,TRBV10-3,many,CAISESGSYQPQHF,TGTGCCATCAGTGAGTCGGGGTCTTATCAGCCCCAGCATTTT
TRBJ1-5,NA,TRBV27,NA,CASSFPKGPQHF,TGTGCCAGCAGTTTCCCGAAAGGGCCCCAGCATTTT
TRBJ1-2,NA,TRBV20-1,many,CSASTADAESYGYTF,TGCAGTGCTAGTACAGCGGACGCAGAGTCCTATGGCTACACCTTC
TRBJ2-1,TRBD1,TRBV24-1,many,CATSALDRGVGEQFF,TGTGCCACCAGTGCCCTGGACAGGGGTGTGGGTGAGCAGTTCTTC
TRBJ1-4,TRBD1,TRBV6-1,few,CASNRDRGKIEKLFF,TGTGCCAGCAACAGGGACAGGGGGAAGATTGAAAAACTGTTTTTT
TRBJ2-3,TRBD2,TRBV7-2,many,CASSLVGGSPTDTQYF,TGTGCCAGCAGCTTAGTGGGCGGGAGCCCCACAGATACGCAGTATTTT
TRBJ2-7,NA,TRBV21-1,few,CASSKEGVLPYEQYF,TGTGCCAGCAGCAAAGAGGGGGTTCTGCCTTACGAGCAGTACTTC
TRBJ1-1,NA,TRBV29-1,many,CSVRVLYRELTF,TGCAGCGTTCGGGTTCTTTACAGGGAATTGACGTTT
TRBJ1-1,NA,TRBV12-3/TRBV12-4,many,CASSLNFQTFF,TGTGCCAGCAGTCTCAACTTTCAGACTTTCTTT
TRBJ2-1,TRBD1,TRBV24-1,many,CATSDWGQGSYNEQFF,TGTGCCACCAGTGATTGGGGACAGGGTTCCTACAATGAGCAGTTCTTC
TRBJ1-1,NA,TRBV28,many,CASSLSGGGYTEAFF,TGTGCCAGCAGTTTAAGTGGCGGGGGTTACACTGAAGCTTTCTTT
TRBJ2-1,NA,TRBV30,many,CACTTYNEQFF,TGTGCCTGTACTACTTACAATGAGCAGTTCTTC
TRBJ1-6,TRBD1,TRBV4-3,many,CASSQVTGLSGNSPLHF,TGCGCCAGCAGCCAAGTGACAGGGCTGAGTGGTAATTCACCCCTCCACTTT
TRBJ1-1,NA,TRBV10-3,many,CAISESRTGNTEAFF,TGTGCCATCAGTGAGTCGAGGACGGGGAACACTGAAGCTTTCTTT
TRBJ1-4,TRBD1,TRBV29-1,many,CSVTGDMYNEKLFF,TGCAGCGTGACAGGGGATATGTACAATGAAAAACTGTTTTTT
TRBJ2-1,NA,TRBV20-1,NA,CSARGADYHNEQFF,TGCAGTGCTAGAGGGGCGGACTACCACAATGAGCAGTTCTTC
TRBJ2-3,NA,TRBV28,many,CASSLGVGSGTDTQYF,TGTGCCAGCAGTTTAGGGGTCGGCAGCGGCACAGATACGCAGTATTTT
TRBJ1-4,NA,TRBV7-9,many,CASSSVLLNEKLFF,TGTGCCAGCAGTTCCGTCCTATTGAATGAAAAACTGTTTTTT
TRBJ1-1,NA,TRBV20-1,many,CSASKGEAPAWNTEAFF,TGCAGTGCTTCCAAAGGCGAGGCCCCAGCATGGAACACTGAAGCTTTCTTT
TRBJ2-1,TRBD2,TRBV3-1,many,CASSRGLAVYNEQFF,TGTGCCAGCAGTCGTGGACTAGCGGTTTACAATGAGCAGTTCTTC
TRBJ2-1,NA,TRBV11-3,many,CASSLVSPGRVNEQFF,TGTGCCAGCAGCTTAGTAAGTCCGGGTCGGGTCAATGAGCAGTTCTTC
TRBJ2-7,NA,TRBV5-6,many,CASSLRRMGPREQYF,TGTGCCAGCAGCTTGAGACGGATGGGTCCTAGGGAGCAGTACTTC
TRBJ2-3,TRBD1,TRBV4-3,NA,CASSQDTRQGVSDTQYF,TGCGCCAGCAGCCAAGATACGAGACAGGGGGTCTCAGATACGCAGTATTTT
TRBJ2-7,TRBD1,TRBV4-3,many,CASSRDRGAEQYF,TGCGCCAGCAGCCGGGACAGGGGAGCAGAGCAGTACTTC
TRBJ1-1,NA,TRBV6-1,many,CASSEMGGLPNTEAFF,TGTGCCAGCAGTGAAATGGGGGGGCTTCCGAACACTGAAGCTTTCTTT
TRBJ2-7,TRBD2,TRBV12-3/TRBV12-4,many,CASSFIVRTSGSSISYEQYF,TGTGCCAGCAGTTTCATCGTCCGTACTAGCGGGAGCTCCATTTCCTACGAGCAGTACTTC
TRBJ2-1,TRBD2,TRBV6-7,many,CASSYSSLAGCYNEQFF,TGTGCCAGCAGTTACTCCTCCCTAGCGGGTTGCTACAATGAGCAGTTCTTC
TRBJ1-5,NA,TRBV10-3,many,CATQGQTEPQHF,TGTGCCACCCAGGGCCAAACCGAGCCCCAGCATTTT
TRBJ2-5,NA,TRBV4-1,many,CASSQGTVETQYF,TGCGCCAGCAGCCAAGGAACGGTTGAGACCCAGTACTTC
TRBJ1-4,NA,TRBV28,many,CASSLYRQGGEKLFF,TGTGCCAGCAGTTTATATCGGCAGGGCGGCGAAAAACTGTTTTTT
TRBJ2-7,TRBD1,TRBV18,NA,CASSPPIPGTGGAEQYF,TGTGCCAGCTCACCACCAATTCCTGGGACAGGGGGCGCCGAGCAGTACTTC
TRBJ1-2,NA,TRBV28,NA,CAGGGVTRSTSTGYNYGYTF,TGTGCCGGAGGGGGGGTTACCCGATCAACAAGCACAGGGTATAACTATGGCTACACCTTC